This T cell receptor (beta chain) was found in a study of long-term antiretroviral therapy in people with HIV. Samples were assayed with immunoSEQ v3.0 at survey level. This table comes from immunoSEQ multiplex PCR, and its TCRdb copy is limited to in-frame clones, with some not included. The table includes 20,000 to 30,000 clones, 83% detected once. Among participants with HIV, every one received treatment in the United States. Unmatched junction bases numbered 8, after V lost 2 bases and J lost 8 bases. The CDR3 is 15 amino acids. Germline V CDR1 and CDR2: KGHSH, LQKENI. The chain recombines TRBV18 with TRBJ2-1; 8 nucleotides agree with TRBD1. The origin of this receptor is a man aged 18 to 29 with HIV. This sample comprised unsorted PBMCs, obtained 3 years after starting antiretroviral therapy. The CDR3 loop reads CASSPDRGWLDEQFF. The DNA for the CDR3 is TGTGCCAGCTCACCAGACAGGGGATGGTTGGATGAGCAGTTCTTC.